This T cell receptor (beta chain) comes out of a study of T cell responses to AZD1222 COVID-19 vaccine. Trimming removed 3 bases at V and 0 bases at J, with 24 bases between. This CDR3 comprises 21 residues. Germline lookup yields CDR1 KGHSH and CDR2 LQKENI. Study observations and caveats: Only six people who got AZD1222 tested seropositive at baseline.

Clones were sequenced by immunoSEQ multiplex PCR, and TCRdb holds only the in-frame ones, with some missing. Of 160,000 or so clones in the sample, 91% are singletons; the top ten hold around 1.8%. About this clone itself: Its specificity is not known.

Here the sequenced sample was peripheral blood, taken on day 0 of AZD1222 vaccination. The chain combines TRBV18 with TRBJ2-6, with D possibly called TRBD1 or TRBD2 (6 bases each). The receptor's source is an adult in good health. CDR3 coding DNA: TGTGCCAGCTCACCGTTTATTTTGAGGAACAGGGAGGACTCTGGGGCCAACGTCCTGACTTTC. Amino acids: CASSPFILRNREDSGANVLTF. Full variable domain (outside the CDR3, taken from reference TRBV18 and TRBJ2-6): NAGVMQNPRHLVRRRGQEARLRCSPMKGHSHVYWYRQLPEEGLKFMVYLQKENIIDESGMPKERFSAEFPKEGPSILRIQQVVRGDSAAYFCASSPFILRNREDSGANVLTFGAGSRLTVL.